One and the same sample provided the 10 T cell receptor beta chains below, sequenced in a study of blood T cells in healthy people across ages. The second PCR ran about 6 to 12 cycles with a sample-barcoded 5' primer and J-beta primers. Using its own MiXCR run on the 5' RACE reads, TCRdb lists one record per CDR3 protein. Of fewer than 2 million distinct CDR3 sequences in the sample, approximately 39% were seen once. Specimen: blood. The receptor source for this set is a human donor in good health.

CDR3 loop: CASSDNRVYGYTF. CDR3 DNA: TGTGCCAGCAGTGATAACAGGGTCTATGGCTACACCTTC. The chain has TRBV2 and TRBJ1-2, with D perhaps TRBD1 (6 bases). The CDR3 covers 13 residues. Deletions cut 3 bases from V and 4 bases from J, with 9 bases between. CDR1 SNHLY and CDR2 FYNNEI come from the germline V gene.

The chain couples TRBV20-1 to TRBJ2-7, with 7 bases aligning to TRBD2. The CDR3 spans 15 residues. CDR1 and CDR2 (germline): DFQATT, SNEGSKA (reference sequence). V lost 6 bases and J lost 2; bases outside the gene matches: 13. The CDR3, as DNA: TGCAGTGCCCCTCGAATTGGGGCGGGGGCCTACGAGCAGTACTTC. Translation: CSAPRIGAGAYEQYF.

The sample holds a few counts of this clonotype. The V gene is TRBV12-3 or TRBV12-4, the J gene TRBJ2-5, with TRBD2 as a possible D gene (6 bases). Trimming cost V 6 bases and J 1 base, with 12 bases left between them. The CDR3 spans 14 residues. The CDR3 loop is CASREGLLQETQYF. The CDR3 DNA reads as TGTGCCAGCAGAGAGGGACTCCTCCAAGAGACCCAGTACTTC.

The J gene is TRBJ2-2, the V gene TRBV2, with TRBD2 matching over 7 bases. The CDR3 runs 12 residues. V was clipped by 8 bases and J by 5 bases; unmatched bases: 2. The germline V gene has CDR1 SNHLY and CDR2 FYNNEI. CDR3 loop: CASDGGTGELFF. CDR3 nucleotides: TGTGCCAGCGACGGGGGGACCGGGGAGCTGTTTTTT.

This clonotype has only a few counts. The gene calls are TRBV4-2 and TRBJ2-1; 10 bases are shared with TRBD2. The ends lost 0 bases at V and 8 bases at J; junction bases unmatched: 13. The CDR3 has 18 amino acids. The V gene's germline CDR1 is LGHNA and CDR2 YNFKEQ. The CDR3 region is CASSQDKSLSGGIDEQFF. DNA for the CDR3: TGTGCCAGCAGCCAAGACAAAAGCCTTAGCGGGGGGATAGATGAGCAGTTCTTC.

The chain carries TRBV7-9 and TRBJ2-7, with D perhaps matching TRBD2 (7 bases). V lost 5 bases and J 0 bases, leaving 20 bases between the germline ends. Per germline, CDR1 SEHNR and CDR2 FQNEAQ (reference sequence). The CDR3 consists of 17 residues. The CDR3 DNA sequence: TGTGCCAGCAGCAGAAGGGGGAGGGCAGTGAGCTCCTACGAGCAGTACTTC. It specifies CASSRRGRAVSSYEQYF.

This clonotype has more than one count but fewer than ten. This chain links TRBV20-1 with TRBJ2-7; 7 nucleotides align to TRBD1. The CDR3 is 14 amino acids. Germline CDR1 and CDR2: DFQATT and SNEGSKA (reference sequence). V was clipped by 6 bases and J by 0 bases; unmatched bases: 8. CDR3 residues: CSAHGGQSSYEQYF. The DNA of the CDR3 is TGCAGTGCCCATGGGGGACAGAGCTCCTACGAGCAGTACTTC.

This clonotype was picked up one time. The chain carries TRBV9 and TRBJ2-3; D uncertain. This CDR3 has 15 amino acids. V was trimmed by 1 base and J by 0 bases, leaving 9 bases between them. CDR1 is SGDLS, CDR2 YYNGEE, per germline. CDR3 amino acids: CASSVRIDSTDTQYF. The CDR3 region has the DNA TGTGCCAGCAGCGTACGAATAGATAGCACAGATACGCAGTATTTT.

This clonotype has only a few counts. The CDR3 DNA reads as TGTGCCATCAGCAAGGAACTAGGAGGCGGGGAGCTGTTTTTT. Its translation: CAISKELGGGELFF. V is TRBV10-3 and J is TRBJ2-2; maybe TRBD2 (5 bases). The CDR3 has 14 amino acids. The germline V gene has CDR1 ENHRY and CDR2 SYGVKD. V was trimmed by 6 bases and J by 7 bases, leaving 15 bases between them.

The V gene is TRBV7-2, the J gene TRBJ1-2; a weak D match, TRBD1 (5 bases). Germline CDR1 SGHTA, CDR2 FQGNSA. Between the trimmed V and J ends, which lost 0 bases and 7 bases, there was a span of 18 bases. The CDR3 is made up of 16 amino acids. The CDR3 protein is CASSLAGGFQGVGYTF. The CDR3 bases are TGTGCCAGCAGCTTAGCAGGCGGCTTCCAAGGGGTTGGCTACACCTTC. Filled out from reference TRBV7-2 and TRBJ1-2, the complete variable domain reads GAGVSQSPSNKVTEKGKDVELRCDPISGHTALYWYRQSLGQGLEFLIYFQGNSAPDKSGLPSDRFSAERTGGSVSTLTIQRTQQEDSAVYLCASSLAGGFQGVGYTFGSGTRLTVV.